Listed below are T cell receptor beta chains from one sample, sequenced in a study of blood T cell repertoires in COVID-19. TCRdb keeps only in-frame clones here, not all; method: immunoSEQ multiplex PCR. The table includes about 99,000 clones, around 86% detected once. Sequenced: peripheral blood. These receptors were collected from a man in his fifties or sixties with acute or convalescent COVID-19. Both conserved end residues are part of each CDR3. The D gene is left open where the match is weak. Size is omitted from some rows. Given values are once, few, many or a class for expanded clones.

>TRBD1|TRBJ1-6|once|TRBV27
TGTGCCAGCAGTTCCTCCATCCCCCCGACAGGGGGCAGGGATTCACCCCTCCACTTT
CASSSSIPPTGGRDSPLHF
>TRBD2|TRBJ2-7|-|TRBV19
TGTGCCAGTAGTAGGGGGGGAGACTACGAGCAGTACTTC
CASSRGGDYEQYF
>-|TRBJ2-1|-|TRBV4-1
TGCGCCAGCAGCCAAGTCAGTATCTCCTACAATGAGCAGTTCTTC
CASSQVSISYNEQFF
>-|TRBJ2-3|-|TRBV9
TGTGCCAGCAGCGCCCGGGATAGCCTTACAGATACGCAGTATTTT
CASSARDSLTDTQYF
>TRBD2|TRBJ2-3|-|TRBV28
TGTGCCAGCAGTTTGCAAAAACTAGCGACCACAGATACGCAGTATTTT
CASSLQKLATTDTQYF
>-|TRBJ2-5|-|TRBV29-1
TGCAGCCTCCCTCGTGCAGGGCAAGAGACCCAGTACTTC
CSLPRAGQETQYF
>TRBD2|TRBJ2-7|once|TRBV6-2/TRBV6-3
TGTGCCAGCAGTTCCCCCCGACTAGCGTTTAGCTCCTACGAGCAGTACTTC
CASSSPRLAFSSYEQYF
>-|TRBJ2-1|-|TRBV9
TGTGCCAGCAGCCCGAGGGTCTCCTACAATGAGCAGTTCTTC
CASSPRVSYNEQFF
>-|TRBJ2-7|-|TRBV7-7
TGTGCCAGCCGGTTCGGTAGCCGCTACGAGTACGAGCAGTACTTC
CASRFGSRYEYEQYF
>TRBD2|TRBJ2-5|-|TRBV28
TGTGCCAGCGGACTAGCGAAAGAGACCCAGTACTTC
CASGLAKETQYF
>TRBD2|TRBJ2-3|few|TRBV5-5
TGTGCCAGCAGCTTGGAGTTAGCGGGAGGGCCAACGGATACGCAGTATTTT
CASSLELAGGPTDTQYF
>TRBD2|TRBJ2-7|-|TRBV5-1
TGCGCCAGCAGCTCTACCGGGACTAGCGGGGCCGAGCAGTACTTC
CASSSTGTSGAEQYF
>TRBD1|TRBJ1-5|-|TRBV28
TGTGCCAGCAGTCCCGGGACAGTCAAGAGGGGTCAGCCCCAGCATTTT
CASSPGTVKRGQPQHF
>TRBD2|TRBJ2-2|-|TRBV7-2
TGTGCCAGCAGCGCAGCTAGCGGGGCGAACACCGGGGAGCTGTTTTTT
CASSAASGANTGELFF
>-|TRBJ2-1|-|TRBV5-4
TGTGCCAGCAGCTTGGGGAGTGAGGATGAGCAGTTCTTC
CASSLGSEDEQFF
>TRBD1|TRBJ2-7|-|TRBV6-6
TGTGCCAGCAGAGGGGGCGACAACTACGAGCAGTACTTC
CASRGGDNYEQYF
>TRBD1|TRBJ1-1|-|TRBV12-3/TRBV12-4
TGTGCCAGCCGAGAAGGGGGCTCCGAAGCTTTCTTT
CASREGGSEAFF
>-|TRBJ1-4|-|TRBV28
TGTGCCAGCAGCGCCGCCTATAATGAAAAACTGTTTTTT
CASSAAYNEKLFF